Given below is one T cell receptor (beta chain) in context. This entry is derived from a study of siplizumab effects on memory and regulatory T cells. Produced via immunoSEQ multiplex PCR; TCRdb's table is partial and in-frame only. The table lists roughly 69,000 clones, around 78% of them singletons. Germline assignment: CDR1 MNHEY and CDR2 SVGAGI. CDR3 size: 14 residues. Trimming left V 10 bases short and J 2 bases short, with 17 bases between. The receptor comes from a human donor in good health. Sequenced: memory CD4+ T cells sorted from blood. The V and J genes are TRBV6-5 and TRBJ1-2; maybe TRBD1 (6 bases). This CDR3 is CAISPGGSNYGYTF. The CDR3 DNA reads as TGTGCCATTTCCCCGGGGGGCAGCAACTATGGCTACACCTTC.